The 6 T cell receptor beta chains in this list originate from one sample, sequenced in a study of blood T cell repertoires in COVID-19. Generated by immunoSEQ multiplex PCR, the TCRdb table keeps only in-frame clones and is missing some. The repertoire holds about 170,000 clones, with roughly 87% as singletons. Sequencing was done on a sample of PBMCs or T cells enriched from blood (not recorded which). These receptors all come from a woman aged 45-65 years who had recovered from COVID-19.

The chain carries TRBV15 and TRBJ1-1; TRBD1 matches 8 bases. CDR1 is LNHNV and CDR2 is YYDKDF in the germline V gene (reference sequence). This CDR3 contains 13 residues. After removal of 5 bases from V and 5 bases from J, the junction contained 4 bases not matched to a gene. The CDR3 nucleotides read TGTGCCACCAGCGGATACAGGGGGACTGAAGCTTTCTTT. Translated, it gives CATSGYRGTEAFF.

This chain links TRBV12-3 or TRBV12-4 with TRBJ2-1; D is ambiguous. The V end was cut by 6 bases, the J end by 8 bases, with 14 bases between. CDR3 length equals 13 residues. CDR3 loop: CASRPPSSDEQFF. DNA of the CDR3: TGTGCCAGCAGACCTCCCAGCAGCGATGAGCAGTTCTTC.

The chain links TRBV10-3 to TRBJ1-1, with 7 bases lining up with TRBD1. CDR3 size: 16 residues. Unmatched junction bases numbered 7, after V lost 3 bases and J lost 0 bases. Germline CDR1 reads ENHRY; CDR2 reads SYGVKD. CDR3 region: CAISDYETGLNTEAFF. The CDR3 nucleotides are TGTGCCATCAGTGACTACGAGACAGGGTTGAACACTGAAGCTTTCTTT.

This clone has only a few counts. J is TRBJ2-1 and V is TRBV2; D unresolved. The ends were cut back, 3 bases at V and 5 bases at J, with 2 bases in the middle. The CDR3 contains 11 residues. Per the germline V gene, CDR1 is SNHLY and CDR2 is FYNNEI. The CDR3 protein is CASSDNNEQFF. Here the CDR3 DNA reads TGTGCCAGCAGTGACAACAATGAGCAGTTCTTC.

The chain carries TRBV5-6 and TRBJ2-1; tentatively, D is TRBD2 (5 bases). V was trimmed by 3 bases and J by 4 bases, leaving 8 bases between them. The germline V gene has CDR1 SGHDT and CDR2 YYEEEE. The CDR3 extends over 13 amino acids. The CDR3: CASSSGLYNEQFF. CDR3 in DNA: TGTGCCAGCAGCTCGGGGTTGTACAATGAGCAGTTCTTC.

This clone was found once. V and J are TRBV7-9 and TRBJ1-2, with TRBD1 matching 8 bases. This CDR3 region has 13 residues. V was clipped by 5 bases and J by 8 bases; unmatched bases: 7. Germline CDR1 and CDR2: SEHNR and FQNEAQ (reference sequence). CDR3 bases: TGTGCCAGCAGCCTGACAGGGGCGGAAGGCTACACCTTC. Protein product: CASSLTGAEGYTF.